These 3 T cell receptor beta chains share one sample of origin, sequenced in a study of PD-1 blockade in classical Hodgkin lymphoma. Profiled with immunoSEQ multiplex PCR; TCRdb holds only in-frame clones, not every one. The sample carries 80,000 to 100,000 clones, roughly 80% recorded once. Following autologous stem cell transplantation, relapse occurred in every patient, and exposure to brentuximab vedotin varied. The specimen comprised peripheral blood mononuclear cells (PBMCs), sampled before the second cycle of nivolumab. Receptor source: a human donor with classical Hodgkin lymphoma.

This clone was found once. V is TRBV5-6 and J is TRBJ1-1, with no clear D. From germline, CDR1 is SGHDT and CDR2 YYEEEE. V gave up 5 bases and J gave up 4 bases, with 15 bases separating them. The CDR3 is 14 residues long. The CDR3 DNA reads TGTGCCAGCAGGGTGTGGGGTTGGGGCACTGAAGCTTTCTTT. It is translated as CASRVWGWGTEAFF.

This clone was detected once. The CDR3 bases are TGTGCCAGCAGCCCCCGGCCGGAATACAATGAGCAGTTCTTC. Its protein product is CASSPRPEYNEQFF. The rearrangement links TRBV11-2 to TRBJ2-1; no firm D call. CDR3 length equals 14 residues. In germline, CDR1 is SGHAT, CDR2 FQNNGV. Between the trimmed V and J ends, which lost 5 bases and 4 bases, there was a span of 12 bases. The whole variable domain, filled in from reference TRBV11-2 and TRBJ2-1, reads EAGVAQSPRYKIIEKRQSVAFWCNPISGHATLYWYQQILGQGPKLLIQFQNNGVVDDSQLPKDRFSAERLKGVDSTLKIQPAKLEDSAVYLCASSPRPEYNEQFFGPGTRLTVL.

The V and J genes are TRBV28 and TRBJ2-1; D is unclear. V was pared by 6 bases and J by 6 bases, with 6 bases between. The CDR3 extends over 11 amino acids. Per the germline V gene, CDR1 is MDHEN and CDR2 is SYDVKM. CDR3 coding DNA: TGTGCCAGCAGGGAGTTCAATGAGCAGTTCTTC. It is translated as CASREFNEQFF.